Below are 20 T cell receptor beta chains sequenced from a single sample in a study of T-cell memory formation after mild COVID-19. MiXCR, run by TCRdb on the 5' RACE reads, gives a single entry per CDR3 protein. The data contain 250,000 to 350,000 distinct CDR3 sequences, roughly 19% of them seen just once; the ten biggest clones take up approximately 21%. Sequencing was carried out using PBMCs or a T cell subset sorted from them (not recorded which). Source of these receptors: a man between 18 and 35 years old who had mild COVID-19 (a few samples of this study predate the infection). Cell type and time point are not known.

The J gene is TRBJ2-7, the V gene TRBV19; 7 bases align to TRBD2. Unmatched junction bases numbered 7, after V lost 5 bases and J lost 0 bases. Looked up from germline, CDR1 is LNHDA and CDR2 is SQIVND (reference sequence). This CDR3 spans 15 amino acids. The CDR3, as DNA: TGTGCCAGTAGTTCCCTAGCGGAGGGCTCCTACGAGCAGTACTTC. Translated, it gives CASSSLAEGSYEQYF.

The chain is built from TRBV4-1 and TRBJ1-1; D is unclear. Germline CDR1 is MGHRA and CDR2 is YSYEKL. V was trimmed by 0 bases and J by 8 bases, leaving 7 bases between them. The CDR3 runs to 12 residues. The CDR3 sequence: CASSQDHREAFF. CDR3 nucleotides: TGCGCCAGCAGCCAAGATCACAGAGAAGCTTTCTTT.

This clonotype showed up just a few times. The chain links TRBV12-3 or TRBV12-4 to TRBJ2-2; 8 bases fit TRBD2. This CDR3 contains 17 residues. J gave up 4 bases and V 8 bases, and 15 bases lay outside the gene matches. The DNA of the CDR3 is TGTGCCAGCGTACCCTTTAGCGGGGCCCTGGGCACCGGGGAGCTGTTTTTT. Translated: CASVPFSGALGTGELFF.

The chain recombines TRBV2 with TRBJ2-7; D gene unclear. From germline, CDR1 is SNHLY and CDR2 FYNNEI. This CDR3 contains 13 residues. V was shortened by 3 bases and J by 3 bases, with 9 bases between the two germline ends. Written as DNA, the CDR3 is TGTGCCAGCAGTGATAGGCGGAGCTACGAGCAGTACGTC. This sequence encodes CASSDRRSYEQYV.

In its sample, this clonotype was seen a few times. This sequence joins TRBV28 and TRBJ1-2; a weak D match, TRBD1 (5 bases). The germline V gene has CDR1 MDHEN and CDR2 SYDVKM. Trimming removed 11 bases from V and 2 bases from J, with 9 bases in between. This CDR3 has 11 residues. The CDR3 protein is CAGASNYGYTF. The CDR3 DNA reads TGTGCCGGGGCATCAAACTATGGCTACACCTTC.

The V and J genes are TRBV2 and TRBJ2-7; D is ambiguous. CDR1 and CDR2 from the germline V gene are SNHLY and FYNNEI. The CDR3 runs to 16 residues. Trimming pared 2 bases from V and 2 bases from J, leaving 16 bases between. CDR3 DNA sequence: TGTGCCAGCAGTGAACGAGGCCGCTTGGGTCCCTACGAGCAGTACTTC. This gives the protein CASSERGRLGPYEQYF.

The V and J genes are TRBV5-1 and TRBJ2-2, with TRBD1 matching over 8 bases. Germline CDR1 reads SGHRS; CDR2 reads YFSETQ. Losses at the gene ends were 3 bases for V and 3 bases for J; bases not matched to a gene: 13. The CDR3 runs to 18 residues. The CDR3 here is CASSSPPDGTGDTGELFF. The CDR3 DNA is TGCGCCAGCAGCTCACCTCCCGACGGGACAGGAGACACCGGGGAGCTGTTTTTT.

This chain joins TRBV5-1 and TRBJ1-1, with TRBD1 matching over 9 bases. CDR1 and CDR2 from the germline V gene are SGHRS and YFSETQ. CDR3 size: 14 residues. Trimming at V came to 2 bases and at J to 8 bases, leaving 7 bases not matched to a gene. The CDR3 DNA is TGCGCCAGCAGCTTTTTTCCCGGGACAGGGGAAGCTTTCTTT. Protein: CASSFFPGTGEAFF.

The V call is TRBV27, the J call TRBJ1-6; D gene unclear. The CDR3 is 21 amino acids. V was clipped by 5 bases and J by 0 bases, with 26 bases between them. Germline values: CDR1 MNHEY, CDR2 SMNVEV (reference sequence). CDR3 residues: CASSRQPRVLTRVSYNSPLHF. The DNA of the CDR3 is TGTGCCAGCAGTCGACAACCGAGGGTTCTAACGAGGGTCTCCTATAATTCACCCCTCCACTTT.

This clonotype came up a few times. The genes are TRBV10-3 and TRBJ2-1, with D uncertain. Germline values: CDR1 ENHRY, CDR2 SYGVKD. CDR3 size: 14 residues. CDR3 sequence reads: CALRQDRSYNEQFF. Here the CDR3 DNA reads TGTGCACTCAGGCAGGACCGATCTTACAATGAGCAGTTCTTC.

The J gene is TRBJ1-2, the V gene TRBV7-2; D possibly corresponds to TRBD1 (6 bases). This CDR3 is 13 amino acids long. Trimming stripped 5 bases from V and 8 bases from J, with 15 bases between. Germline V gives CDR1 SGHTA, CDR2 FQGNSA. CDR3 nucleotide sequence: TGTGCCAGCAGCCGACAGGCGCTCTGGGGCTACACCTTC. It is translated as CASSRQALWGYTF.

There are a few counts of this clonotype. The V and J genes are TRBV12-3 or TRBV12-4 and TRBJ2-1; TRBD2 matches at 7 bases. Unmatched junction bases numbered 7, after V lost 5 bases and J lost 9 bases. The CDR3 is 13 amino acids. CDR3 DNA: TGTGCCAGCAGTCCTCGGCCGGGGGGTGAGCAGTTCTTC. Translation gives CASSPRPGGEQFF.

This sequence joins TRBV9 and TRBJ2-2; unclear D gene. V was cut by 0 bases and J by 3 bases, with 6 bases left in between. The CDR3 is made up of 14 amino acids. In germline, CDR1 is SGDLS, CDR2 YYNGEE. CDR3 in amino acids: CASSVESHTGELFF. The DNA of the CDR3 is TGTGCCAGCAGCGTAGAAAGTCACACCGGGGAGCTGTTTTTT.

This clonotype was seen more than once but under ten times. V usage is TRBV6-2 or TRBV6-3 and J usage is TRBJ1-5; 8 bases align to TRBD1. Trimming cost V 2 bases and J 1 base; bases outside gene matches: 16. The germline V gene has CDR1 MNHEY and CDR2 SVGEGT. The length of the CDR3 is 20 residues. The CDR3, as DNA: TGTGCCAGCAGTTACAGGGTCGAAGGCCAGGGGGCTGGGAGCAATCAGCCCCAGCATTTT. Its protein is CASSYRVEGQGAGSNQPQHF.

The chain has TRBV6-5 and TRBJ2-7; TRBD1 matches 9 bases. Germline assignment: CDR1 MNHEY and CDR2 SVGAGI. This CDR3 comprises 15 residues. J gave up 3 bases and V 6 bases, and 9 bases lay outside the gene matches. DNA for the CDR3: TGTGCCAGCAGACCCACCGGGACAGGGAACTACGAGCAGTACGTC. Protein sequence: CASRPTGTGNYEQYV.

The gene calls are TRBV9 and TRBJ1-2, with 7 bases lining up with TRBD1. V dropped 3 bases and J dropped 7; count of bases not matched to a gene: 9. This CDR3 contains 14 residues. Germline lookup yields CDR1 SGDLS and CDR2 YYNGEE. The CDR3 protein is CASSGRQGGFGYTF. CDR3 bases: TGTGCCAGCAGCGGTCGACAGGGTGGTTTTGGCTACACCTTC.

This clonotype appeared a few times. V gene TRBV7-2 combines with J gene TRBJ2-2, with 7 bases fitting TRBD2. The V gene's germline CDR1 is SGHTA and CDR2 FQGNSA. V shed 6 bases and J 5 bases; nucleotides not matched to a gene: 6. The CDR3 sequence is 14 residues long. CDR3 nucleotide sequence: TGTGCCAGCAGACGGGACTACGGGACCGGGGAGCTGTTTTTT. Its protein is CASRRDYGTGELFF.

In its sample, this clonotype was seen a few times. The genes are TRBV5-5 and TRBJ2-3, with TRBD2 matching over 7 bases. Unmatched junction bases numbered 5, after V lost 1 base and J lost 0 bases. CDR1 and CDR2 (germline): SGHKS, YYEKEE (reference sequence). There are 16 residues in the CDR3. In DNA, the CDR3 is TGTGCCAGCAGCTTGTCGGGAGGAGAAAGCACAGATACGCAGTATTTT. Amino acids: CASSLSGGESTDTQYF.

The CDR3 DNA reads as TGTGCCAGCAGCGTAAGCTTGGGGCGGGAGACCCAGTACTTC. It yields the protein CASSVSLGRETQYF. The rearrangement links TRBV9 to TRBJ2-5; a possible D gene is TRBD1 (5 bases). The CDR3 is 14 amino acids. CDR1 is SGDLS, CDR2 YYNGEE, per germline. Deletions cut 1 base from V and 5 bases from J, with 12 bases between.

This clonotype turned up a few times. V gene TRBV29-1 combines with J gene TRBJ1-1; D is unresolved. V was trimmed by 0 bases and J by 4 bases, leaving 6 bases between them. The CDR3 sequence is 12 residues long. CDR1 is SQVTM, CDR2 ANQGSEA, per germline. The CDR3 sequence: CSVEDHRTEAFF. The DNA for the CDR3 is TGCAGCGTTGAAGATCATCGCACTGAAGCTTTCTTT.